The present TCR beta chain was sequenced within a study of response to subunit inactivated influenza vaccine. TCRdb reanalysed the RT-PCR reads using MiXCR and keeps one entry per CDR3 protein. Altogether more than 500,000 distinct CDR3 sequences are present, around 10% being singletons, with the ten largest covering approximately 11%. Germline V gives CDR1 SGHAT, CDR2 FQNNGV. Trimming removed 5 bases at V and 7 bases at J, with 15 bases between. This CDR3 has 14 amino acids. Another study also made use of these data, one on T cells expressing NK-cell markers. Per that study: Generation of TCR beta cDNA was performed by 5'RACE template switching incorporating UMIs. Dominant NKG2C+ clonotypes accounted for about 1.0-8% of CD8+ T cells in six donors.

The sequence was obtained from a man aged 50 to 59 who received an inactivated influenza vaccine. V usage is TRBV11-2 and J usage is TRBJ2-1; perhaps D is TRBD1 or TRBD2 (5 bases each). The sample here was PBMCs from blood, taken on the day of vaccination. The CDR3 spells CASSPGTGPNEQFF. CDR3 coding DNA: TGTGCCAGCAGCCCAGGGACGGGCCCTAATGAGCAGTTCTTC.